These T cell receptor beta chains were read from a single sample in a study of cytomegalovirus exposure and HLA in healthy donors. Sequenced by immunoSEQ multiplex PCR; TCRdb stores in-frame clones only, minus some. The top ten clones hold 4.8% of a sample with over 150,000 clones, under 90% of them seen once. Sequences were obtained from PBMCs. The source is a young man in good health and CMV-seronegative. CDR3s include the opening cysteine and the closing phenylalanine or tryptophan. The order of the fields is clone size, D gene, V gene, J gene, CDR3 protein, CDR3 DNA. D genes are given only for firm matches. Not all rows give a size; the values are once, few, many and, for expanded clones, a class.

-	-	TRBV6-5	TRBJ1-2	CASSYAEGYGYTF	TGTGCCAGCAGTTACGCGGAAGGCTATGGCTACACCTTC
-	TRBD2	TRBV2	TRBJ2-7	CARDLGTSEILEQYF	TGTGCCAGGGATCTGGGGACTAGCGAAATCCTCGAGCAGTACTTC
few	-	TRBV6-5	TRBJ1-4	CASSMDTMGGKLFF	TGTGCCAGCAGTATGGACACCATGGGTGGAAAACTGTTTTTT
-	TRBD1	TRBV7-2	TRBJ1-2	CASSLRLTGDGYTF	TGTGCCAGCAGCTTGAGATTGACAGGGGATGGCTACACCTTC
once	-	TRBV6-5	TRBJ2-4	CASLSLAKNIQYF	TGTGCCAGCTTATCCCTAGCCAAAAACATTCAGTACTTC
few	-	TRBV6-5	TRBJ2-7	CASSFPGNSYEQYF	TGTGCCAGCAGTTTCCCCGGGAACTCCTACGAGCAGTACTTC
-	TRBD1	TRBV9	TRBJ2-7	CASSVGTGKGEQYF	TGTGCCAGCAGCGTAGGGACAGGGAAGGGTGAGCAGTACTTC
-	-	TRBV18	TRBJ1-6	CASSPSTALNSPLHF	TGTGCCAGCTCACCTTCGACAGCCCTTAATTCACCCCTCCACTTT
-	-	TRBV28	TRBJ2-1	CASSLTSYNEQFF	TGTGCCAGCAGTTTAACTTCATACAATGAGCAGTTCTTC
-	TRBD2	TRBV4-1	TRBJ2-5	CASSHPGLAGGPGRETQYF	TGCGCCAGCAGCCACCCGGGACTAGCGGGAGGGCCGGGTCGAGAGACCCAGTACTTC
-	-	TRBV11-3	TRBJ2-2	CASSLDRGAGELFF	TGTGCCAGCAGCTTAGATCGGGGTGCCGGGGAGCTGTTTTTT
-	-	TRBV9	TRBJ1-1	CASSSSSGYYTEAFF	TGTGCCAGCAGCTCTTCAAGCGGGTATTACACTGAAGCTTTCTTT
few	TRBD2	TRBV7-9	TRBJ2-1	CASSSRTSGKDNEQFF	TGTGCCAGCAGCTCCAGGACTAGCGGGAAGGACAATGAGCAGTTCTTC
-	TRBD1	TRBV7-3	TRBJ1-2	CASSLDRDSGYTF	TGTGCCAGCAGCCTAGACAGGGACTCGGGCTACACCTTC